A selection of T cell receptor beta chains follows, all from one sample in a study of cytomegalovirus exposure and HLA in healthy donors. Only in-frame clones appear in the TCRdb table, and some are missing; sequencing was by immunoSEQ multiplex PCR. The sample lists 130,000 or so clones, roughly 74% occurring once. Sequencing was performed on PBMCs. All receptors derive from a middle-aged man in good health and CMV-seropositive. Both conserved end residues are part of each CDR3.

TRBJ2-3 | TRBV28 | CASSSPLGGTDTQYF
TRBJ2-7 | TRBV7-9 | CASSLEEGAHNEQYF
TRBJ2-7 | TRBV5-6 | CASSLVTGGTYEQYF
TRBJ1-6 | TRBV7-9 | CSSSPQSGGSNSPLHF
TRBJ2-3 | TRBV5-1 | CASSLGGLATDTQYF
TRBJ1-1 | TRBV27 | CASRLRDIDHQGEAFF
TRBJ1-2 | TRBV5-6 | CASSRGLDYGYTF
TRBJ2-3 | TRBV5-1 | CASSLDGPQGAGADTQYF
NA | TRBV4-1 | CASSQPGQGSEQYF
TRBJ1-5 | TRBV21-1 | CASSTARAHQPQHF
TRBJ2-7 | TRBV30 | CAWSEQGYEQYF
TRBJ1-5 | TRBV7-8 | CASSFDEGNQPQHF
TRBJ1-1 | TRBV30 | CAWSVRGWGRGLTEAFF
TRBJ2-1 | TRBV18 | CASSPAGAPKDNEQFF
TRBJ2-4 | TRBV9 | CASSGGQGNIQYF
TRBJ1-1 | TRBV10-1 | CASRQGSMNTEAFF
TRBJ2-1 | TRBV2 | CATSPNRHNEQFF
TRBJ2-7 | TRBV5-1 | CASSPKTSGSYEQYF
TRBJ1-2 | TRBV7-9 | CASSLGTGDYYGYTF
TRBJ2-7 | TRBV28 | CASRGGRGRGEQYF
TRBJ2-7 | TRBV27 | CASSSGLLSYEQYF
TRBJ1-1 | TRBV2 | CASSESRDRFGRTEAFF
TRBJ1-5 | TRBV7-2 | CASTPTGSYQPQHF
TRBJ2-1 | TRBV25-1 | CASGWGGGGNEQFF
TRBJ1-1 | TRBV9 | CASSVTQGNTEAFF
TRBJ1-2 | TRBV7-9 | CASSLEGEGGYTF
TRBJ2-2 | TRBV7-2 | CASSHRQGLNTGELFF
TRBJ1-5 | TRBV28 | CASSSTRQGGGQPQHF
TRBJ2-1 | TRBV5-1 | CASSLSQGASWIF